The entry below gives a single T cell receptor beta chain sequence along with its context. Its antigen is as yet unknown. TCRbeta library construction was performed incorporating unique molecular identifiers. TCRdb processed the PCR reads anew with MiXCR; each CDR3 protein has one entry. The sample includes some 100,000 distinct CDR3 sequences, roughly a sixth of them seen just once. This entry comes from a study of T-cell reconstitution after alpha-beta-depleted transplantation in children. Study-wide results and caveats: Among T cells one year after transplant, newly produced cells accounted for most counts and diversity. For some patients, TCRbeta diversity was high at day 60 because of recipient T cells and thymic progenitors that survived.

The CDR3 contains 13 residues. V dropped 10 bases and J dropped 3 bases, with 14 bases sitting between them. Sequencing was performed on PBMCs, mostly from graft donor cells, taken 180 days after TCRalphabeta/CD19-depleted stem cell transplant. This receptor was taken from a male patient aged 2 to 9 who had a stem cell transplant for acute lymphoblastic leukemia, so the T cells may come from the graft donor. J is TRBJ2-3 and V is TRBV12-3 or TRBV12-4, with D perhaps TRBD1 (7 bases). The DNA of the CDR3 is TGTGCCACAGGGGGAGGAGCGACAGATACGCAGTATTTT. It translates to CATGGGATDTQYF.